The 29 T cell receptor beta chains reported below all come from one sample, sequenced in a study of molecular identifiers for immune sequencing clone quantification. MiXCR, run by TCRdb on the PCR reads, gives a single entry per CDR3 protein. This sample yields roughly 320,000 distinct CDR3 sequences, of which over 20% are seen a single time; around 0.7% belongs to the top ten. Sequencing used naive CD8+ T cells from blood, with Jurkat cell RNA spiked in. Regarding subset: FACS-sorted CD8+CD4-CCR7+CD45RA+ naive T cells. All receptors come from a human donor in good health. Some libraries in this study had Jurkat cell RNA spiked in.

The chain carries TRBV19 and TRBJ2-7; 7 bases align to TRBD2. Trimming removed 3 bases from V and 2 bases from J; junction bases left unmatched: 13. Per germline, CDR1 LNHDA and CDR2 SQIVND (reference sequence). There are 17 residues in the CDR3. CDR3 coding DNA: TGTGCCAGTAGTATGGGGATTGGCACCGGGACTACCTACGAGCAGTACTTC. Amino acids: CASSMGIGTGTTYEQYF.

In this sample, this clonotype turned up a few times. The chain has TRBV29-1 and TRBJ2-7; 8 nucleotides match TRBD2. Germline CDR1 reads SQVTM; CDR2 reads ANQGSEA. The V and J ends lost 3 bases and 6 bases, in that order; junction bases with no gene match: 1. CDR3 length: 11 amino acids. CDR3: CSVEGLVEQYF. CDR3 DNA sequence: TGCAGCGTTGAGGGACTAGTCGAGCAGTACTTC.

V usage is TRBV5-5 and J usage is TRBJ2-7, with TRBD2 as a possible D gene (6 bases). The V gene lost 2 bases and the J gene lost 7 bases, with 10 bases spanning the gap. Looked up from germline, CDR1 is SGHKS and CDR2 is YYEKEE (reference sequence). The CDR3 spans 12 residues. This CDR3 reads CASSFDGGEQYF. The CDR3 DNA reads TGTGCCAGCAGCTTCGATGGAGGGGAGCAGTACTTC. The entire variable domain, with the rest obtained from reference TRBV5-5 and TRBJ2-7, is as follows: DAGVTQSPTHLIKTRGQQVTLRCSPISGHKSVSWYQQVLGQGPQFIFQYYEKEERGRGNFPDRFSARQFPNYSSELNVNALLLGDSALYLCASSFDGGEQYFGPGTRLTVT.

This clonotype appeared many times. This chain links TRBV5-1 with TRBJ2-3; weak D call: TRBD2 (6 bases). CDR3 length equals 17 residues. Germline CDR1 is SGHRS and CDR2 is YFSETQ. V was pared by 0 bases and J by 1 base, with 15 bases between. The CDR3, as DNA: TGCGCCAGCAGCTTGGAATCGGGCGGAGGGGGCACAGATACGCAGTATTTT. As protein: CASSLESGGGGTDTQYF.

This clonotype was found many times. The CDR3 spells CASSAVTGIEAFF. CDR3 bases: TGTGCCAGCAGCGCGGTCACAGGGATTGAAGCTTTCTTT. This chain links TRBV7-8 with TRBJ1-1; maybe TRBD1 (6 bases). The CDR3 is made up of 13 amino acids. V was cut by 5 bases and J by 7 bases, with 14 bases left in between. Germline loops: CDR1 SGHVS, CDR2 FQNEAQ.

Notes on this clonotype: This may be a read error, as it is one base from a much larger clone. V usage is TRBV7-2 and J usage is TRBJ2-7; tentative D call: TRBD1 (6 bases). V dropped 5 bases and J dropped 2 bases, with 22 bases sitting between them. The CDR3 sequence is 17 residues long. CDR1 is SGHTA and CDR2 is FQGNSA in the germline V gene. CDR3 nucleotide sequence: TGTGCCAGCAGCCCCCGACAGGACCGCCCGAGAACCTACGAGCAGTACTTC. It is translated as CASSPRQDRPRTYEQYF. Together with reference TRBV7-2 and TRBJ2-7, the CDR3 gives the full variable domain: GAGVSQSPSNKVTEKGKDVELRCDPISGHTALYWYRQSLGQGLEFLIYFQGNSAPDKSGLPSDRFSAERTGGSVSTLTIQRTQQEDSAVYLCASSPRQDRPRTYEQYFGPGTRLTVT.

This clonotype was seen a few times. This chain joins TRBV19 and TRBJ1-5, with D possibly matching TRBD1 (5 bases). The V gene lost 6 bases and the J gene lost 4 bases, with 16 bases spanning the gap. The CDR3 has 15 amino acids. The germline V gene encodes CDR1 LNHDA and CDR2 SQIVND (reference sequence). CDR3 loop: CASSLTTGGNQPQHF. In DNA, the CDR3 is TGTGCCAGTAGCCTAACGACGGGGGGAAATCAGCCCCAGCATTTT.

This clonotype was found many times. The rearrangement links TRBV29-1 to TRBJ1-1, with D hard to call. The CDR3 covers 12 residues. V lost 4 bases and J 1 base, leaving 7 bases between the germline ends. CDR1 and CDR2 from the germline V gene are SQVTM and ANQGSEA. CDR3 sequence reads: CSVVYENTEAFF. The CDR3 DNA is TGCAGCGTTGTGTACGAGAACACTGAAGCTTTCTTT.

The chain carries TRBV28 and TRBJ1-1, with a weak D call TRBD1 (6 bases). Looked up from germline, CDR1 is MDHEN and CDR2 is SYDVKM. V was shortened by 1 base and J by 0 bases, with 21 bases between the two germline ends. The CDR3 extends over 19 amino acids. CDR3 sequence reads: CASSLSIWGAGALNTEAFF. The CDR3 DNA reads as TGTGCCAGCAGTTTATCTATATGGGGGGCAGGCGCACTGAACACTGAAGCTTTCTTT.

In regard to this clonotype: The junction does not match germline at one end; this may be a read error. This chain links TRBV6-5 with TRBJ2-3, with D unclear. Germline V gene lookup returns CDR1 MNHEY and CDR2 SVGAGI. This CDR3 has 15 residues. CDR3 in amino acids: CASSYNLGSTDTRYF. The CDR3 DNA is TGTGCCAGCAGTTACAATCTGGGAAGCACAGATACGCGGTACTTT.

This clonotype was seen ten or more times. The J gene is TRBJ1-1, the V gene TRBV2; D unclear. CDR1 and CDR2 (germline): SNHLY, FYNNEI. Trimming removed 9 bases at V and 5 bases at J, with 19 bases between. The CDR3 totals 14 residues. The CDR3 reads CASREGGRVTEAFF. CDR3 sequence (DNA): TGTGCCAGTAGAGAGGGAGGAAGGGTTACTGAAGCTTTCTTT.

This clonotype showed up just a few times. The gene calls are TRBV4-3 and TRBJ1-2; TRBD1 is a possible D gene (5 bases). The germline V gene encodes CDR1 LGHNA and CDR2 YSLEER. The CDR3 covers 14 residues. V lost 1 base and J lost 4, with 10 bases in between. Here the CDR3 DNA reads TGCGCCAGCAGCCAAGGCGAGGGGAGCTATGGCTACACCTTC. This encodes CASSQGEGSYGYTF.

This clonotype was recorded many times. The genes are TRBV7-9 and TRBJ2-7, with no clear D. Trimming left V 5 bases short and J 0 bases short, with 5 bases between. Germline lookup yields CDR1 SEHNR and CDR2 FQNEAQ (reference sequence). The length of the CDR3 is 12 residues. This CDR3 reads CASSPNSYEQYF. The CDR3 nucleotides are TGTGCCAGCAGCCCGAACTCCTACGAGCAGTACTTC.

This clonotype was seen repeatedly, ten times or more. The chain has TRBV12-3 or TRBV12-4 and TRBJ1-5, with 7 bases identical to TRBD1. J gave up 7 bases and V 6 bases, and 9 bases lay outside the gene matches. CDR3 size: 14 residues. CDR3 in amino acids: CASSPRQGKQPQHF. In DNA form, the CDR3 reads TGTGCCAGCAGCCCTAGACAGGGAAAACAGCCCCAGCATTTT.

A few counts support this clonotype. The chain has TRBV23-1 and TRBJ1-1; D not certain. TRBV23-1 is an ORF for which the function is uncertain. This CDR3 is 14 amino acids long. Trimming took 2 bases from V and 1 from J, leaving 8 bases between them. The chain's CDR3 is CASSQDNKNTEAFF. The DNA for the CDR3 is TGCGCCAGCAGTCAAGATAACAAGAACACTGAAGCTTTCTTT.

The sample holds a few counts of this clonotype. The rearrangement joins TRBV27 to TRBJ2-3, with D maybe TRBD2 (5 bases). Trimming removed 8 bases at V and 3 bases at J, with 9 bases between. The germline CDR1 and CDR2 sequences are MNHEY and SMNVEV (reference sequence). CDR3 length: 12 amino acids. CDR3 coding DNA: TGTGCCAGCTGGGCGGGTACAGATACGCAGTATTTT. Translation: CASWAGTDTQYF.

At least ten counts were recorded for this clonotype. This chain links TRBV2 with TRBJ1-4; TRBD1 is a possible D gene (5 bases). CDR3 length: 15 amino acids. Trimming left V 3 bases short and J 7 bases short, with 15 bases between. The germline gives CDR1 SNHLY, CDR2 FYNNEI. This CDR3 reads CASSDNDRMGEKLFF. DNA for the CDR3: TGTGCCAGCAGTGACAATGACAGAATGGGTGAAAAACTGTTTTTT. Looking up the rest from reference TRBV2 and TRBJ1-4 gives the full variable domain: EPEVTQTPSHQVTQMGQEVILRCVPISNHLYFYWYRQILGQKVEFLVSFYNNEISEKSEIFDDQFSVERPDGSNFTLKIRSTKLEDSAMYFCASSDNDRMGEKLFFGSGTQLSVL.

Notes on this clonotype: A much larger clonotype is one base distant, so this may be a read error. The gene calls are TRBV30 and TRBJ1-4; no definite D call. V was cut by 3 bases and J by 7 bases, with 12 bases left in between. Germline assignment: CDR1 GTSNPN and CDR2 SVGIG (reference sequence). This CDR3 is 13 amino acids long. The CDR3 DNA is TGTGCCTGGAGAGGTTTTGTTGGTGAAAAACTGTTTTTT. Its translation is CAWRGFVGEKLFF.

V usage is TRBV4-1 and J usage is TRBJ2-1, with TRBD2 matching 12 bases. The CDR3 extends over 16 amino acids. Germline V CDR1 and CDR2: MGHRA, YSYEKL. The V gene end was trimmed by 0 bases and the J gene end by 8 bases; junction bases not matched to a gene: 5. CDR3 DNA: TGCGCCAGCAGCCAAGAGACTAGCGGGGGCTCGGATGAGCAGTTCTTC. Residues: CASSQETSGGSDEQFF.

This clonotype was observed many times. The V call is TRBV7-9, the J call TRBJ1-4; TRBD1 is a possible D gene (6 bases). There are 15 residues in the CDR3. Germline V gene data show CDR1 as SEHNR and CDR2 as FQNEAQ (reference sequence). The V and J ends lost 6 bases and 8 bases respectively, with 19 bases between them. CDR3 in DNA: TGTGCCAGCAGGGGGGGACACCCAGTCGGGGAAAAACTGTTTTTT. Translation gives CASRGGHPVGEKLFF.

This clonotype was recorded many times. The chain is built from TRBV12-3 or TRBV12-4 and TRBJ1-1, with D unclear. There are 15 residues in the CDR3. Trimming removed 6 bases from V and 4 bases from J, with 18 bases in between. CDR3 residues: CASSPAVSVFTEAFF. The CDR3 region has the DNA TGTGCCAGCAGCCCCGCGGTCAGTGTTTTCACTGAAGCTTTCTTT.

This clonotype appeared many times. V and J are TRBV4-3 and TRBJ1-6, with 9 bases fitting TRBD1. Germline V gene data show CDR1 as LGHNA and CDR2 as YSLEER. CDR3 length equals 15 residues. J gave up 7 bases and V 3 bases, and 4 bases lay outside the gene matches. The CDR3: CASSHGTGTNSPLHF. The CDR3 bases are TGCGCCAGCAGCCATGGGACAGGGACAAATTCACCCCTCCACTTT.

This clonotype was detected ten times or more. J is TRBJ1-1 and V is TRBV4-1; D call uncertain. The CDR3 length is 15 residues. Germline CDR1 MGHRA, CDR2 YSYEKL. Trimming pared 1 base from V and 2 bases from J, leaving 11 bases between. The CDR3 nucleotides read TGCGCCAGCAGCCAAGGCAGAGTAATAAACACTGAAGCTTTCTTT. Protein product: CASSQGRVINTEAFF.

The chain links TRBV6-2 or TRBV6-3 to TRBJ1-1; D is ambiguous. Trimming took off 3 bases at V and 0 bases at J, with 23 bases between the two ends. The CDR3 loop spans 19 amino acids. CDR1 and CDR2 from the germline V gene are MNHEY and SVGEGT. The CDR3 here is CASSYPVDWRQILNTEAFF. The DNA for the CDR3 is TGTGCCAGCAGTTATCCAGTCGACTGGCGGCAAATCCTGAACACTGAAGCTTTCTTT.

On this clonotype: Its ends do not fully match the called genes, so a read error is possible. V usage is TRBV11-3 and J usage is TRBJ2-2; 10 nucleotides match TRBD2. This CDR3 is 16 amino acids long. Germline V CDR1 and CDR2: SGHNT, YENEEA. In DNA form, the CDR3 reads TGTGCCGGCAGCCCCGGACTAGCGGCGAGCACCGGGGAGCTGTTTTTT. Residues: CAGSPGLAASTGELFF.

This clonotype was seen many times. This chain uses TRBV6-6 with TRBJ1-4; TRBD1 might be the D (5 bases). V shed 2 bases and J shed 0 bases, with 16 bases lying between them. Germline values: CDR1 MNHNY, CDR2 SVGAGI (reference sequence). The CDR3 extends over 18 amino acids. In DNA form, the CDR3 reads TGTGCCAGCAGTTACCTGGGGGTCTCGGCTGCAACTAATGAAAAACTGTTTTTT. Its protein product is CASSYLGVSAATNEKLFF.

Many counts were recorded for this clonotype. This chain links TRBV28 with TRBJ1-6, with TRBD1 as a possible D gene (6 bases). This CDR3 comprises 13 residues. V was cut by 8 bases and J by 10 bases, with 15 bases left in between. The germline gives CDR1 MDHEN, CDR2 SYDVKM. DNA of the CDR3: TGTGCCAGCCTCCACGGGGGCGGCTCACCCCTCCACTTT. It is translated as CASLHGGGSPLHF.

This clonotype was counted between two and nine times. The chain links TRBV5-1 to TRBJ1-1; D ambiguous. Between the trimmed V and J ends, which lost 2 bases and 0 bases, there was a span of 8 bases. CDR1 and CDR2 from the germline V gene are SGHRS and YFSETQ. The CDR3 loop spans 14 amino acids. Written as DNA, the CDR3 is TGCGCCAGCAGCTTTGACATATTGAACACTGAAGCTTTCTTT. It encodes CASSFDILNTEAFF.

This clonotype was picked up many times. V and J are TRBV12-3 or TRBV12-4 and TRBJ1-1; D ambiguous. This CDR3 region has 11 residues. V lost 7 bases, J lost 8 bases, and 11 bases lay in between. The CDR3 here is CASKLGSEAFF. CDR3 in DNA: TGTGCCAGCAAATTAGGGAGCGAAGCTTTCTTT.